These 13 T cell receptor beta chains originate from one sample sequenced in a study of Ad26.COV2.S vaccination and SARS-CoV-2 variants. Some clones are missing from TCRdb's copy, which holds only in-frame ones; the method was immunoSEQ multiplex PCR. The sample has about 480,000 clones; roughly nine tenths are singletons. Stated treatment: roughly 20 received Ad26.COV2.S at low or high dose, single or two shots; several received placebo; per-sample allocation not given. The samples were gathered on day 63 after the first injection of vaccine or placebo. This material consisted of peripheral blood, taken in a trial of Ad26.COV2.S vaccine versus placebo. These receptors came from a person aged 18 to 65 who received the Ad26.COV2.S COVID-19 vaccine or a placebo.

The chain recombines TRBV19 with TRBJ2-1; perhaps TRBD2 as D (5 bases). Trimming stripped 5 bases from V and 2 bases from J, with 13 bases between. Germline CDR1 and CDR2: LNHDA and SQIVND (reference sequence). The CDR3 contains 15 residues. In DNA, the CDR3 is TGTGCCAGTAGTCGAACTAGTTTCGCCTACAATGAGCAGTTCTTC. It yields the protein CASSRTSFAYNEQFF.

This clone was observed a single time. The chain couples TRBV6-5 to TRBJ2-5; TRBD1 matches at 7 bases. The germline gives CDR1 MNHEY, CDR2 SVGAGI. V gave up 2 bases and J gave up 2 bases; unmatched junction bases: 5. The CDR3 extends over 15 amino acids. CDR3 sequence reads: CASSYVGDRQETQYF. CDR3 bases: TGTGCCAGCAGTTACGTCGGGGACAGACAAGAGACCCAGTACTTC.

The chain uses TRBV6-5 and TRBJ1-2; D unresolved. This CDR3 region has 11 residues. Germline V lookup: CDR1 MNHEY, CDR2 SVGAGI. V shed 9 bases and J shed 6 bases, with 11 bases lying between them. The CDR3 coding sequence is TGTGCCAGTCTCGGTGGCGATGGCTACACCTTC. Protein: CASLGGDGYTF.

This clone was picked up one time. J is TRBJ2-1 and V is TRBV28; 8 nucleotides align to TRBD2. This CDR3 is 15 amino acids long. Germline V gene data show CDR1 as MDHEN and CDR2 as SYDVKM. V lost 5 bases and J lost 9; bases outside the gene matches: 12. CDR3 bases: TGTGCCAGCAGTCCAACAGCCGGGACTAGGGGTGAGCAGTTCTTC. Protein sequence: CASSPTAGTRGEQFF.

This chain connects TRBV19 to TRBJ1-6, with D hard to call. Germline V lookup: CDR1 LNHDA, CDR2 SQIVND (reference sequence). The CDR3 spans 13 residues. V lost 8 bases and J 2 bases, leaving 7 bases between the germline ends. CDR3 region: CASGSAYNSPLHF. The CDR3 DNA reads TGTGCCAGTGGATCTGCCTATAATTCACCCCTCCACTTT.

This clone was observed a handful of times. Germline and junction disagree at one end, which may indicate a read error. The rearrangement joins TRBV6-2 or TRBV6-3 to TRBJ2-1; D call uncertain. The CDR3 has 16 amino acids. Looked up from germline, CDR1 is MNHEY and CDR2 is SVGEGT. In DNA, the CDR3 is TGTGCCAGCAGCTACTGGCGGAGCCGCACGAACAATGAGCAGTTCTTC. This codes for CASSYWRSRTNNEQFF.

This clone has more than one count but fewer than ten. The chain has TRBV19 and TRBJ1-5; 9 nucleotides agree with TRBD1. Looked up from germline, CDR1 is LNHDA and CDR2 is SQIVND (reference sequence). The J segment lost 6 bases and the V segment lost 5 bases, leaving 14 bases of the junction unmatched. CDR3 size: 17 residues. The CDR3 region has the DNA TGTGCCAGTAGTGGGACGACGCTAGGACAGGGGATTCAGCCCCAGCATTTT. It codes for CASSGTTLGQGIQPQHF.

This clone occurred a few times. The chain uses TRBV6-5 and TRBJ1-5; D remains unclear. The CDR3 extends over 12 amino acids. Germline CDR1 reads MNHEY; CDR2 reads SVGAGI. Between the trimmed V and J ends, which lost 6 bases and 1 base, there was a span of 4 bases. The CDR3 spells CASRGSNQPQHF. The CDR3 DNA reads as TGTGCCAGCAGGGGAAGCAATCAGCCCCAGCATTTT.

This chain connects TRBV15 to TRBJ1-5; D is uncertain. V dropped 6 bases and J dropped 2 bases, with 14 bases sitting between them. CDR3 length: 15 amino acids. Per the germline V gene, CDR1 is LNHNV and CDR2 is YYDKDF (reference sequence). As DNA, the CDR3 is TGTGCCACCAGTAGGCGGGGTGAAGGCAATCAGCCCCAGCATTTT. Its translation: CATSRRGEGNQPQHF.

This CDR3 reads CASRGGRETQYF. CDR3 DNA: TGTGCCAGCAGGGGGGGGCGGGAGACCCAGTACTTC. The chain uses TRBV25-1 and TRBJ2-5; D is perhaps TRBD2 (7 bases). Trimming removed 6 bases at V and 5 bases at J, with 10 bases between. CDR1 and CDR2 (germline): MGHDK, SYGVNS. The CDR3 loop spans 12 amino acids.

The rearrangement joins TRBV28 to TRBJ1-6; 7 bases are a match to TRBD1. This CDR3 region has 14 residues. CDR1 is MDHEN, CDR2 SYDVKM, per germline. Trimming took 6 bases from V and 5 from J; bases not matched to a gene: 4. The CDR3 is CASRTGVDNSPLHF. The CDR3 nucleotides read TGTGCCAGCAGAACAGGGGTTGATAATTCACCCCTCCACTTT.

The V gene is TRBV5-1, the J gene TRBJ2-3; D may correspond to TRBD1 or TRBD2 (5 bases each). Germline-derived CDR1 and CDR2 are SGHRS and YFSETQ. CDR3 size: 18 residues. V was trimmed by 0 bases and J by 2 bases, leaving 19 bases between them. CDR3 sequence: CASSLGRGSWGYTDTQYF. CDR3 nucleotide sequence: TGCGCCAGCAGCTTGGGCCGCGGGTCCTGGGGGTACACAGATACGCAGTATTTT.

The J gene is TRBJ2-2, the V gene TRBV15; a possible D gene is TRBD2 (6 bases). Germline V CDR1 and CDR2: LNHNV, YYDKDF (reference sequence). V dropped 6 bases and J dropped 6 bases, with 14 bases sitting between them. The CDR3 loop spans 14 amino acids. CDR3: CATSPTSPAGELFF. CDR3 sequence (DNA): TGTGCCACCAGTCCCACTAGCCCGGCCGGGGAGCTGTTTTTT.